This entry features one TCR beta chain sequence. It has no known antigen specificity. No much larger clonotype is one base removed from it; base qualities were not supplied. The sample belongs to a study of OX40 agonist ivuxolimab in advanced cancers. For the study in its entirety: The costimulatory receptor OX40 (CD134) was targeted by ivuxolimab, a fully human IgG2 agonistic monoclonal antibody. Intravenous ivuxolimab was administered to patients every 2 weeks at six dose levels: 0.01, 0.1, 0.3, 1.5, 3 and 10 mg/kg. Of the approximately 50 dose-escalation patients, hepatocellular carcinoma was present in approximately 20, melanoma in around 15, renal cell carcinoma in 9 and head and neck cancer in 9. A male proportion of around 81% and a mean age of approximately 58 years, ranging from about 23 to 79, were recorded for the dose-escalation cohort. Prior anti-PD-1, anti-PD-L1 or anti-CTLA-4 therapy was permitted, and approximately 40% of dose-escalation patients had received checkpoint inhibitors. Partial responses occurred in three dose-escalation patients: two with cutaneous melanoma and one with hepatocellular carcinoma. Peripheral TCRbeta sequencing aimed to test whether ivuxolimab altered TCR sequence diversity and caused clonal T-cell expansion. The paper covers the monotherapy dose-escalation part of the phase I ivuxolimab trial, which included N ≈ 57 patients.

V is cut by 0 bases and J by 15 bases, and the space between the germline ends is 15 bases. The germline V gene supplies CDR1 SGHVS and CDR2 FQNEAQ. The CDR3 contains 13 residues, cysteine and phenylalanine counted. The read is trimmed to its CDR3 DNA, 39 bases read in frame from base 1. Overall study outcomes, separate from this receptor: At doses of 0.1 to 3.0 mg/kg, clonal expansion of both CD4+ and CD8+ blood T cells was observed from baseline to week 6. Antigen specificity was not determined for the clonally expanded peripheral T cells. On average, CD8+ T cells showed more expanded clones than CD4+ T cells after ivuxolimab. Low levels of normalized T-cell clonal expansion were also seen in some patients who did not respond. In the 0.1-3.0 mg/kg groups, partial responders had among the lowest normalized peripheral clonal expansion, particularly in CD8+ T cells.

Genomic DNA was isolated from the sorted cells so that the TCRbeta CDR3 region could be sequenced. The immunoSEQ Assay was used for sequencing of TCRbeta CDR3 regions. Here the immuneACCESS table is served through TCRdb, limited to in-frame sequences with V and J called. Missing clones are a known gap in these copies; in checked studies unresolved V genes cover under half, and the rest lacks a known reason. The sample records approximately 60,000 clones, 92% of which are singletons. The ten most abundant clones make up approximately 0.64% of the sample. The trial excluded patients who had a history of autoimmune disease or who were on systemic immunosuppression. Peripheral blood for TCR sequencing was collected from all dose cohorts at baseline, on cycle 4 day 1, and on cycle 7 day 1. Samples were obtained from an open-label, multicenter, first-in-human phase I dose-escalation trial of ivuxolimab. Adults with locally advanced or metastatic melanoma, renal cell carcinoma, hepatocellular carcinoma or head and neck squamous cell carcinoma were enrolled in the trial. CD4+ and CD8+ T cells were sorted separately from peripheral blood before TCR sequencing.

The rearranged segments are TRBV7-8 and TRBJ2-1; the D gene is not confidently resolved. This clonotype was obtained from an adult with an advanced solid tumor such as melanoma, head and neck, liver or kidney cancer. The specimen comprised CD4+ or CD8+ T cells sorted from blood, sampled in a trial of the OX40 agonist ivuxolimab. In nucleotide form, the sequence is TGTGCCAGCAGCTTAGCCGAAGGCCTCCCACCGTTCTTC. This is translated as CASSLAEGLPPFF. When the CDR3 is completed using the reference TRBV7-8 and TRBJ2-1 genes on either side, the full variable domain is GAGVSQSPRYKVAKRGQDVALRCDPISGHVSLFWYQQALGQGPEFLTYFQNEAQLDKSGLPSDRFFAERPEGSVSTLKIQRTQQEDSAVYLCASSLAEGLPPFFGPGTRLTVL.